Presented here are 16 T cell receptor beta chains from one specimen sequenced in a study of shared clonotypes between healthy human individuals. TCRdb keeps only in-frame clones here, not all; method: immunoSEQ multiplex PCR. The sample carries about 1 million clones, 65% to 75% recorded once. Sequenced input: memory CD4+ T cells sorted from blood. The subset here: CD45RA-negative fraction. The receptors derive from a man between 18 and 29 years old in good health.

Points on this clone: This may come from a read error, since a much larger clone is one base off. Distinct nucleotide sequences in the sample also encode this CDR3. The CDR3 sequence: CASSPLPDYEQYF. DNA for the CDR3: TGTGCCAGCTCACCCCTTCCTGACTACGAGCAGTACTTC. The V call is TRBV18, the J call TRBJ2-7, with no clear D. CDR1 is KGHSH, CDR2 LQKENI, per germline. This CDR3 has 13 residues. V was trimmed by 3 bases and J by 3 bases, leaving 9 bases between them.

V is TRBV6-6 and J is TRBJ1-2; no definite D call. The V and J ends lost 8 bases and 6 bases respectively, with 16 bases between them. The germline CDR1 and CDR2 sequences are MNHNY and SVGAGI (reference sequence). The CDR3 has 13 amino acids. The CDR3 spells CASCLRDLDGYTF. The CDR3, as DNA: TGTGCCAGCTGCTTAAGGGATCTGGATGGCTACACCTTC.

The chain recombines TRBV27 with TRBJ2-3, with TRBD2 identical over 7 bases. The junction had 9 bases not matched to a gene; V was cut back by 5 bases and J by 1 base. CDR1 MNHEY and CDR2 SMNVEV come from the germline V gene (reference sequence). CDR3 length: 16 residues. The CDR3 DNA follows: TGTGCCAGCAGTACCCCATCGAGCGGGGGCACAGATACGCAGTATTTT. Translated: CASSTPSSGGTDTQYF.

J is TRBJ1-1 and V is TRBV2; TRBD1 matches 9 bases. V dropped 6 bases and J dropped 3; count of bases not matched to a gene: 2. This CDR3 has 13 amino acids. Germline lookup yields CDR1 SNHLY and CDR2 FYNNEI. The CDR3 region has the DNA TGTGCCAGCAGAGGGACAGGGCACACTGAAGCTTTCTTT. Translated, it gives CASRGTGHTEAFF.

V and J are TRBV27 and TRBJ2-7; no reliable D call. Germline lookup yields CDR1 MNHEY and CDR2 SMNVEV (reference sequence). CDR3 length: 14 residues. The V end lost 0 bases, the J end lost 2 bases, and 8 bases lay between the germline ends. The CDR3 protein is CASSLSGNPYEQYF. Here the CDR3 DNA reads TGTGCCAGCAGTTTATCTGGGAATCCCTACGAGCAGTACTTC.

This sequence joins TRBV19 and TRBJ2-2; D is unresolved. Trimming stripped 3 bases from V and 6 bases from J, with 8 bases between. There are 13 residues in the CDR3. Germline V lookup: CDR1 LNHDA, CDR2 SQIVND (reference sequence). The CDR3, as DNA: TGTGCCAGTAGTATCCTTCAACCCGGGGAGCTGTTTTTT. Translated: CASSILQPGELFF.

The chain is built from TRBV30 and TRBJ2-7, with D possibly matching TRBD2 (6 bases). The CDR3 totals 15 residues. The V end was cut by 2 bases, the J end by 5 bases, with 19 bases between. Germline CDR1 is GTSNPN and CDR2 is SVGIG (reference sequence). In nucleotides, the CDR3 is TGTGCCTGGAGTACTTGGGACTTAAGCGTCGACGAGCAGTACTTC. It yields the protein CAWSTWDLSVDEQYF.

V usage is TRBV7-3 and J usage is TRBJ2-2; TRBD2 is a possible D gene (6 bases). Germline CDR1 is SGHTA and CDR2 is FQGTGA. This CDR3 has 16 residues. Trimming removed 5 bases at V and 2 bases at J, with 15 bases between. The CDR3 DNA reads TGTGCCAGCAGCCCTCGGGGACTCCCAAACACCGGGGAGCTGTTTTTT. It is translated as CASSPRGLPNTGELFF.

The chain employs TRBV30 and TRBJ1-2, with no clear D. The CDR3 length is 13 residues. Trimming pared 0 bases from V and 8 bases from J, leaving 13 bases between. Germline values: CDR1 GTSNPN, CDR2 SVGIG (reference sequence). CDR3 in amino acids: CAWSVLVRGGYTF. DNA of the CDR3: TGTGCCTGGAGTGTACTCGTCCGTGGGGGCTACACCTTC.

The V call is TRBV7-8, the J call TRBJ2-3; D possibly corresponds to TRBD2 (5 bases). In germline, CDR1 is SGHVS, CDR2 FQNEAQ. The ends were cut back, 5 bases at V and 0 bases at J, with 12 bases in the middle. The CDR3 contains 15 residues. The CDR3 region is CASSVGISSTDTQYF. CDR3 coding DNA: TGTGCCAGCAGCGTCGGGATTTCTAGCACAGATACGCAGTATTTT.

The chain carries TRBV19 and TRBJ2-2; the D call may be TRBD1 or TRBD2 (5 bases each). Germline CDR1 reads LNHDA; CDR2 reads SQIVND (reference sequence). The CDR3 is 14 residues long. Trimming removed 9 bases at V and 1 base at J, with 12 bases between. This CDR3 reads CASLGRLNTGELFF. In DNA form, the CDR3 reads TGTGCCAGCCTGGGACGGTTGAACACCGGGGAGCTGTTTTTT.

The chain uses TRBV7-2 and TRBJ1-2, with 9 nucleotides matching TRBD1. The V gene end was trimmed by 5 bases and the J gene end by 4 bases; junction bases not matched to a gene: 11. CDR1 SGHTA and CDR2 FQGNSA come from the germline V gene. This CDR3 spans 16 amino acids. CDR3 nucleotide sequence: TGTGCCAGCAGCAAACAACAGGGGGCATCAATCTATGGCTACACCTTC. It is translated as CASSKQQGASIYGYTF.

V usage is TRBV27 and J usage is TRBJ2-5; 8 positions agree with TRBD1. This CDR3 spans 14 amino acids. Trimming at V came to 5 bases and at J to 3 bases, leaving 5 bases not matched to a gene. Germline V CDR1 and CDR2: MNHEY, SMNVEV (reference sequence). As DNA, the CDR3 is TGTGCCAGCAGTCGCGGGACAGGAAAAGAGACCCAGTACTTC. Translation: CASSRGTGKETQYF.

The chain has TRBV14 and TRBJ2-2; tentatively, D is TRBD2 (6 bases). The CDR3 extends over 14 amino acids. Germline V gene sequence: CDR1 SGHDN, CDR2 FVKESK. The germline V and J ends were trimmed by 4 bases and 5 bases, with 11 bases remaining between them. This CDR3 reads CASSPIAATGELFF. The DNA for the CDR3 is TGTGCCAGCAGCCCCATAGCGGCGACCGGGGAGCTGTTTTTT. The full variable domain, in which reference TRBV14 and TRBJ2-2 provide the parts outside the CDR3, is EAGVTQFPSHSVIEKGQTVTLRCDPISGHDNLYWYRRVMGKEIKFLLHFVKESKQDESGMPNNRFLAERTGGTYSTLKVQPAELEDSGVYFCASSPIAATGELFFGEGSRLTVL.

The chain carries TRBV28 and TRBJ1-1; D is possibly TRBD1 (5 bases). In germline, CDR1 is MDHEN, CDR2 SYDVKM. CDR3 size: 17 residues. The V end lost 7 bases, the J end lost 1 base, and 22 bases lay between the germline ends. CDR3 loop: CASTLPWSGTGNTEAFF. The CDR3 DNA reads TGTGCCAGCACCCTGCCCTGGTCCGGGACGGGGAACACTGAAGCTTTCTTT.

The CDR3 coding sequence is TGTGCCAGCAGCGTAGGCGCTAGCAACCCGAGGGAGACCCAGTACTTC. Amino acid sequence: CASSVGASNPRETQYF. This sequence joins TRBV9 and TRBJ2-5; weak D call: TRBD2 (5 bases). Trimming pared 0 bases from V and 5 bases from J, leaving 17 bases between. CDR1 SGDLS and CDR2 YYNGEE come from the germline V gene. The CDR3 has 16 amino acids.